These 7 T cell receptor beta chains came from one sample sequenced in a study of CD8 T cells in Susac syndrome. Reverse transcription used about 0.5 to 1 ug RNA and random hexamers. TCRdb redid the calling of the immunoSEQ multiplex PCR reads with MiXCR, one entry per CDR3 protein. Among 140,000 to 150,000 distinct CDR3 sequences, approximately 94% were seen once, and the ten largest hold about 0.08%. The sample taken for sequencing was CD4+ T cells from PBMCs. The receptors stem from a human donor with Susac syndrome.

The V and J genes are TRBV25-1 and TRBJ1-2, with unresolved D. The germline CDR1 and CDR2 sequences are MGHDK and SYGVNS. CDR3 size: 14 residues. V gave up 3 bases and J gave up 1 base, with 9 bases separating them. This CDR3 is CASSDDGINYGYTF. As DNA, the CDR3 is TGTGCCAGCAGTGACGACGGGATTAACTATGGCTACACCTTC.

About this clonotype: Germline and junction disagree at one end, which may indicate a read error. The chain links TRBV12-3 or TRBV12-4 to TRBJ2-7; D possibly matches TRBD1 or TRBD2 (5 bases each). This CDR3 region has 11 residues. The CDR3 sequence: CASSVGTSKQF. The CDR3 bases are TGTGCCAGCAGTGTCGGGACGAGCAAACAATTC.

This chain joins TRBV4-1 and TRBJ1-3; D not certain. The CDR3 covers 13 residues. Germline loops: CDR1 MGHRA, CDR2 YSYEKL. V dropped 1 base and J dropped 4 bases, with 5 bases sitting between them. CDR3 sequence reads: CASSQGEGNTIYF. For the CDR3, the DNA is TGCGCCAGCAGCCAAGGAGAGGGAAACACCATATATTTT.

The gene calls are TRBV6-6 and TRBJ2-1, with TRBD2 identical over 8 bases. The CDR3 extends over 16 amino acids. V lost 6 bases, J lost 0 bases, and 7 bases stayed unmatched. The germline V gene encodes CDR1 MNHNY and CDR2 SVGAGI (reference sequence). CDR3 coding DNA: TGTGCCAGCAGAGGACTAGCCGAGAGCTCCTACAATGAGCAGTTCTTC. Its protein product is CASRGLAESSYNEQFF.

The V gene is TRBV27, the J gene TRBJ2-4, with a possible D match to TRBD2 (6 bases). The CDR3 totals 13 residues. The V end lost 3 bases, the J end lost 9 bases, and 12 bases lay between the germline ends. CDR1 MNHEY and CDR2 SMNVEV come from the germline V gene (reference sequence). The CDR3 region has the DNA TGTGCCAGCAGTTTTGGAGGGAATGGCATTCAGTACTTC. It translates to CASSFGGNGIQYF.

The chain recombines TRBV9 with TRBJ2-7; perhaps TRBD2 as D (6 bases). The V gene's germline CDR1 is SGDLS and CDR2 YYNGEE. Trimming took 0 bases from V and 4 from J, leaving 14 bases between them. The CDR3 runs to 15 residues. The CDR3 loop reads CASSVDGGLGYEQYF. The CDR3 DNA reads as TGTGCCAGCAGCGTAGATGGGGGACTCGGGTACGAGCAGTACTTC.

The chain uses TRBV12-3 or TRBV12-4 and TRBJ1-1; 10 bases match TRBD1. V was clipped by 5 bases and J by 4 bases; unmatched bases: 10. This CDR3 spans 16 amino acids. The DNA for the CDR3 is TGTGCCAGCAGTCCCCGCTTGGACAGGGGGGTCACTGAAGCTTTCTTT. As protein: CASSPRLDRGVTEAFF.